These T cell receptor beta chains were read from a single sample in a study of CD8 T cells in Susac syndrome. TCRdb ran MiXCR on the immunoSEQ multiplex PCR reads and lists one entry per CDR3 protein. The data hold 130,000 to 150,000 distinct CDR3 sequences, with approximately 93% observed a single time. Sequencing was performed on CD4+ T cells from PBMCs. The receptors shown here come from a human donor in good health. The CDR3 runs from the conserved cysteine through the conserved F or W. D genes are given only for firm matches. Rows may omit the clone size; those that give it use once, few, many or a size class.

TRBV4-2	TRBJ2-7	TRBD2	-	TGTGCCAGCAGCCTACGACTAGCGGGAGGCCTCACCTACTCCTACGAGCAGTACTTC	CASSLRLAGGLTYSYEQYF
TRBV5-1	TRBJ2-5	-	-	TGCGCCAGCAGCTTGGACAATTTGGGAGAGACCCAGTACTTC	CASSLDNLGETQYF
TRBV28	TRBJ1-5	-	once	TGTGCCAGCAGCCCCCCCGAGGGGGGAGTTCAGCCCCAGCATTTT	CASSPPEGGVQPQHF
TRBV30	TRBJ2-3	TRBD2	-	TGTGCCTTCAAATCGGGGACTAGCGGGAGAATAGCGCAGTATTTT	CAFKSGTSGRIAQYF
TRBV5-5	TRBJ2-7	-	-	TGTGCCAGCAGCTTGGGGGTGACGGTGTCCTACGAGCAGTACTTC	CASSLGVTVSYEQYF
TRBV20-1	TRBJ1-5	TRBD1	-	TGCAGTGCTAGGGAAGGCGGACAGGGCCGCAATCAGCCCCAGCATTTT	CSAREGGQGRNQPQHF
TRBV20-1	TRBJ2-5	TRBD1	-	TGCAGTGCTGCCCCAGGGGGCCGGCAAGAGACCCAGTACTTC	CSAAPGGRQETQYF
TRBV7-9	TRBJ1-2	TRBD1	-	TGTGCCAGCAGCTTAGTCGTTGGGGGACAGGGCGCCATCAACTATGGCTACACCTTC	CASSLVVGGQGAINYGYTF
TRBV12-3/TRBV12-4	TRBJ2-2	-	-	TGTGCCAGCAGCCCGGACCCGAACACCGGGGAGCTGTTTTTT	CASSPDPNTGELFF
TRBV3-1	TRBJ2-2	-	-	TGTGCCAGCAGCCCCGGAAATCGTTTCACCGGGGAGCTGTTTTTT	CASSPGNRFTGELFF
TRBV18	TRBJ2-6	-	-	TGTGCCAGCTCACCCGTCGACAGCTCTGGGGCCAACGTCCTGACTTTC	CASSPVDSSGANVLTF
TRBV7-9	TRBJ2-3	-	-	TGTGCCAGCAGCTTAGGAGACAGGAGTAGCACAGATACGCAGTATTTT	CASSLGDRSSTDTQYF
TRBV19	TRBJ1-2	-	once	TGTGCCAGTAGTTCCCGGAGCGATGGCTACACCTTC	CASSSRSDGYTF
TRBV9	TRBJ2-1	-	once	TGTGCCAGCAGTAAGTGGGGGCGAGGGGACAATGAGCAGTTCTTC	CASSKWGRGDNEQFF
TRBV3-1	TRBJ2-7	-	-	TGTGCCAGCAGCCAAGGGAGCGGGCAGTACTTC	CASSQGSGQYF
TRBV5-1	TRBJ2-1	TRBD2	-	TGTGCCAGCAGCTTAGCGGGTAGCTCCTACAATGAGCAGTTCTTC	CASSLAGSSYNEQFF
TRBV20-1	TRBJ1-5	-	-	TGCAGTGCTAGAGGGCAGGGTGGGAATCAGCCCCAGCATTTT	CSARGQGGNQPQHF
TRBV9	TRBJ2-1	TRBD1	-	TGTGCCAGCAACCAAGAGGGGACAGACAATGAGCAGTTCTTC	CASNQEGTDNEQFF
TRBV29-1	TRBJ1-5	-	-	TGCAGCGTCCTACACGGGGGCTTGGGGCAGCCCCAGCATTTT	CSVLHGGLGQPQHF
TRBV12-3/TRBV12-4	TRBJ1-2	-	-	TGTGCCAGCAGTTTCGGACAGCCTTACTATGGCTACACCTTC	CASSFGQPYYGYTF
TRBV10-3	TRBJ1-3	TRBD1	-	TGTGCCATCAGTGTGGACAGGCCCTTCTCTGGAAACACCATATATTTT	CAISVDRPFSGNTIYF
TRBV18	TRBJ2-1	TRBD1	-	TGTGCCAGCTCACCGGACAGGGGGCGAGGGAATGAGCAGTTCTTC	CASSPDRGRGNEQFF
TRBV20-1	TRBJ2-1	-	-	TGCAGTGCTAGAGATCGAAGGGTATATGAGCAGTTCTTC	CSARDRRVYEQFF
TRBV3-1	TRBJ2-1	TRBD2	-	TGTGCCAGCAGCTACTGGGGTATGGCGGGAGGAAGCGATGAGCAGTTCTTC	CASSYWGMAGGSDEQFF
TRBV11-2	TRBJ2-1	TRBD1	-	TGTGCCAGCAGCGCCCGGGATCCGGGACAGTATAACAATGAGCAGTTCTTC	CASSARDPGQYNNEQFF
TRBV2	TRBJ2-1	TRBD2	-	TGTGCCAGCAGTCCCCGGACTAGCGGGAGAAATGAGCAGTTCTTC	CASSPRTSGRNEQFF
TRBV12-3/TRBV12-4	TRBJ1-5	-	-	TGTGCCAGCAGTTTAGAGTTTCCGATGAGCAATCAGCCCCAGCATTTT	CASSLEFPMSNQPQHF
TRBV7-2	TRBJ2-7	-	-	TGTGCCAGCGGCACCCGGGGCGAGTACGAGCAGTACTTC	CASGTRGEYEQYF
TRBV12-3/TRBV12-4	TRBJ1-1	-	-	TGTGCCAGCAGTTTGACTGAAGCTTTCTTT	CASSLTEAFF
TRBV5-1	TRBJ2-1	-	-	TGCGCCAGCAGCTGGGACACTGGTGTTGAGCAGTTCTTC	CASSWDTGVEQFF
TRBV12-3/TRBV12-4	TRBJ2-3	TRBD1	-	TGTGCCAGCAGTTCCCGGACAGGGAAGGGCCCAGATACGCAGTATTTT	CASSSRTGKGPDTQYF
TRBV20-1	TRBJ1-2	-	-	TGCAGTGCTAGAGATGTCGTTCGGGACTATGGCTACACCTTC	CSARDVVRDYGYTF
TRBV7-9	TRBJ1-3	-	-	TGTGCCAGCAGCTTAGGGGATTGGAACACCATATATTTT	CASSLGDWNTIYF
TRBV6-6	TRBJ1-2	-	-	TGTGCCAGCAGTTACAGGAGCGGGGGCTACACCTTC	CASSYRSGGYTF
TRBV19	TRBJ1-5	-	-	TGTGCCAGTAGTATGGCGGGCCAGGGCAATCAGCCCCAGCATTTT	CASSMAGQGNQPQHF
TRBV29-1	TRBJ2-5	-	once	TGCAGCGTTGAAGATCATCGGGACTTC	CSVEDHRDF
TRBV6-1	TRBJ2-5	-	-	TGTGCCAGCAGAATGGCAAGCCGCTCTCTTGGTTTGGCCCAGTACTTC	CASRMASRSLGLAQYF
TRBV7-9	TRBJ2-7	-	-	TGTGCCAGCAGCTTCCCCAGCGGCTTCCCCACCTACGAGCAGTACTTC	CASSFPSGFPTYEQYF
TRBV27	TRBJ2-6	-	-	TGTGCCAGCAGTTTATCTGGGTGGCAGGGGCCCTCTGGGGCCAACGTCCTGACTTTC	CASSLSGWQGPSGANVLTF
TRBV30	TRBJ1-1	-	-	TGTGCCTGGAATGTGCTCTTGAACACTGAAGCTTTCTTT	CAWNVLLNTEAFF
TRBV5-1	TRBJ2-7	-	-	TGCGCCAGCAGCTTAGGGGACGGGAGCTCCTACGAGCAGTACTTC	CASSLGDGSSYEQYF
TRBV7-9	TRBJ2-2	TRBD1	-	TGTGCCAGCAGCAAGGACAGGGGCCACACCGGGGAGCTGTTTTTT	CASSKDRGHTGELFF
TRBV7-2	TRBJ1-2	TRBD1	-	TGTGCCAGCAGCTTAGTCGGGACAGGGGGTAGCTATGGCTACACCTTC	CASSLVGTGGSYGYTF
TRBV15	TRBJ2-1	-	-	TGTGCCACCAGCAGAGGGGGGGCCGAAAACAATGAGCAGTTCTTC	CATSRGGAENNEQFF
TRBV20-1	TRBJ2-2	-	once	TGCAGTGCTAGGAGGGATGTCACCGGGGAGCTGTTTTTT	CSARRDVTGELFF
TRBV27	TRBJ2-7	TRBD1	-	TGTGCCAGCAGTTCCCACCCACGGGACAGGGACTTTGGCGAGCAGTACTTC	CASSSHPRDRDFGEQYF
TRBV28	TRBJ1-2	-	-	TGTGCCAGCAGTTTGGCCCATGGCTACACCTTC	CASSLAHGYTF
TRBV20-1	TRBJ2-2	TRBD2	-	TGCAGTGCTAGTGCGCTAGCGGGAGTAAAAACCGGGGAGCTGTTTTTT	CSASALAGVKTGELFF
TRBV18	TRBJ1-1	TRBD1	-	TGTGCCAGCTCACCAATGGGACAGGGGAACACTGAAGCTTTCTTT	CASSPMGQGNTEAFF
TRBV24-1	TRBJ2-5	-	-	TGTGCCACCAGTGACTCCGACAGGGGAGGGAAGACCCAGTACTTC	CATSDSDRGGKTQYF
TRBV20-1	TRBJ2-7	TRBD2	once	TGCAGTGCTAGAGCCGCTAGCGGGAGTTACGAGCAGTACTTC	CSARAASGSYEQYF
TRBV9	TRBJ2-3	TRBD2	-	TGTGCCAGCAGCCCTCGGGTAGCGGGAAACACAGATACGCAGTATTTT	CASSPRVAGNTDTQYF
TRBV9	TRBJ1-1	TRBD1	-	TGTGCCAGCAGCTTGACAGGGGTGAACACTGAAGCTTTCTTT	CASSLTGVNTEAFF
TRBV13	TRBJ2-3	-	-	TGTGCCAGCTCCGGACAGATTGGCGGGAGAGGGGGCACAGATACGCAGTATTTT	CASSGQIGGRGGTDTQYF
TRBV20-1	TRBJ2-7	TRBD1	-	TGCAGTGCTCACCTGACAGGGTCCTACGAGCAGTACTTC	CSAHLTGSYEQYF
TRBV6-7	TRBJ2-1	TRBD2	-	TGTGCCAGCAGTTCGGGACTAGCGGGAGGTCTAATCCTCTCCTACAATGAGCAGTTCTTC	CASSSGLAGGLILSYNEQFF